The 22 T cell receptor beta chains below were found in one sample sequenced in a study of cytomegalovirus exposure and HLA in healthy donors. 60 Vbeta and 13 Jbeta primers were used in PCR. Produced via immunoSEQ multiplex PCR; TCRdb's table is partial and in-frame only. The sample holds 130,000 to 150,000 clones, about 80% seen once. Input material: PBMCs. These receptors were taken from a man aged 35 to 55 in good health and CMV-seronegative.

This clone has a handful of counts. The chain couples TRBV10-2 to TRBJ1-1; D might be TRBD1 (6 bases). Germline V CDR1 and CDR2: WSHSY, SAAADI. The CDR3 is 15 residues long. V shed 7 bases and J shed 5 bases, with 20 bases lying between them. Here the CDR3 DNA reads TGCGCCAGCACACTACAGGGAGTGGGTCTGACTGAAGCTTTCTTT. It specifies CASTLQGVGLTEAFF.

The CDR3 DNA is TGCGCCAGCAGCTTGGTCCCCAGCGGGGAGCTGTTTTTT. Protein sequence: CASSLVPSGELFF. The rearrangement joins TRBV5-1 to TRBJ2-2; D not certain. Germline V CDR1 and CDR2: SGHRS, YFSETQ. The CDR3 has 13 residues. With 0 bases removed from V and 7 bases from J, the gap between germline ends came to 7 bases.

This rearrangement joins TRBV6-5 to TRBJ2-5; TRBD1 matches 12 bases. Per the germline V gene, CDR1 is MNHEY and CDR2 is SVGAGI. The V and J ends lost 0 bases and 5 bases, in that order; junction bases with no gene match: 4. There are 16 residues in the CDR3. In DNA, the CDR3 is TGTGCCAGCAGTTACTCCGGGACAGGGGGCGCCGAGACCCAGTACTTC. Translated, it gives CASSYSGTGGAETQYF.

This chain connects TRBV29-1 to TRBJ1-1; D remains ambiguous. CDR1 and CDR2 from the germline V gene are SQVTM and ANQGSEA. V was clipped by 7 bases and J by 0 bases, with 15 bases between them. This CDR3 region has 14 residues. The CDR3 DNA is TGCAGCGCCCAAAGTCAGAAAGTGAACACTGAAGCTTTCTTT. As protein: CSAQSQKVNTEAFF.

The gene calls are TRBV30 and TRBJ1-4, with TRBD1 matching over 9 bases. The V gene end was trimmed by 2 bases and the J gene end by 8 bases; junction bases not matched to a gene: 12. CDR1 and CDR2 (germline): GTSNPN, SVGIG (reference sequence). The CDR3 covers 16 residues. The CDR3 sequence: CAWSILTQGAGEKLFF. The CDR3, as DNA: TGTGCCTGGAGTATCCTCACACAGGGGGCCGGAGAAAAACTGTTTTTT.

V is TRBV19 and J is TRBJ1-1; D unresolved. The CDR3 length is 16 residues. The germline gives CDR1 LNHDA, CDR2 SQIVND (reference sequence). V was pared by 7 bases and J by 6 bases, with 24 bases between. The CDR3 DNA sequence: TGTGCCAGTATCCTAGCGGTGGGTCTAAAGGGCGCTGAAGCTTTCTTT. Residues: CASILAVGLKGAEAFF.

This clone has a handful of counts. The V and J genes are TRBV5-4 and TRBJ1-1, with D maybe TRBD1 (5 bases). Germline CDR1 and CDR2: SGHNT and YYREEE (reference sequence). The CDR3 runs to 13 residues. V shed 2 bases and J shed 6 bases, with 11 bases lying between them. This chain's CDR3 is CASSFVRDAEAFF. CDR3 DNA: TGTGCCAGCAGCTTTGTGCGGGACGCTGAAGCTTTCTTT.

This chain links TRBV10-2 with TRBJ2-5; weak D call: TRBD1 (6 bases). Germline V gene lookup returns CDR1 WSHSY and CDR2 SAAADI. Trimming cost V 0 bases and J 5 bases, with 13 bases left between them. The CDR3 is made up of 15 amino acids. For the CDR3, the DNA is TGCGCCAGCAGTGAGTCGTGGCAGGGGTGGGAGACCCAGTACTTC. It translates to CASSESWQGWETQYF.

This sequence joins TRBV5-6 and TRBJ2-5; D might be TRBD1 (7 bases). The germline V gene has CDR1 SGHDT and CDR2 YYEEEE. There are 15 residues in the CDR3. Trimming pared 3 bases from V and 5 bases from J, leaving 17 bases between. The CDR3 reads CASSWGDSPSETQYF. CDR3 coding DNA: TGTGCCAGCAGCTGGGGGGACAGCCCCTCGGAGACCCAGTACTTC.

The rearrangement uses TRBV5-1 and TRBJ2-7, with 8 bases aligning to TRBD1. The CDR3 sequence is 16 residues long. CDR1 SGHRS and CDR2 YFSETQ come from the germline V gene. V lost 2 bases and J lost 3; bases outside the gene matches: 10. The CDR3: CASSLSPGGKGYEQYF. The CDR3 DNA sequence: TGCGCCAGCAGCTTATCTCCAGGGGGCAAGGGCTACGAGCAGTACTTC.

This clone appeared once. The rearrangement joins TRBV27 to TRBJ1-5, with D unresolved. Germline values: CDR1 MNHEY, CDR2 SMNVEV (reference sequence). The CDR3 runs to 13 residues. Trimming took off 3 bases at V and 9 bases at J, with 12 bases between the two ends. Here the CDR3 DNA reads TGTGCCAGCAGTTTCCCGGCCGGAGGGCCCCAGCATTTT. It translates to CASSFPAGGPQHF.

The chain carries TRBV11-2 and TRBJ2-3, with D possibly being TRBD2 (6 bases). The CDR3 runs to 16 residues. Germline CDR1 reads SGHAT; CDR2 reads FQNNGV. Trimming cost V 5 bases and J 2 bases, with 17 bases left between them. The chain's CDR3 is CASSPGRERPTDTQYF. In DNA, the CDR3 is TGTGCCAGCAGCCCGGGCCGGGAGCGGCCCACAGATACGCAGTATTTT. Supplemented by reference TRBV11-2 and TRBJ2-3, the full variable domain reads EAGVAQSPRYKIIEKRQSVAFWCNPISGHATLYWYQQILGQGPKLLIQFQNNGVVDDSQLPKDRFSAERLKGVDSTLKIQPAKLEDSAVYLCASSPGRERPTDTQYFGPGTRLTVL.

V is TRBV25-1 and J is TRBJ2-7, with TRBD1 as a possible D gene (6 bases). The germline V gene has CDR1 MGHDK and CDR2 SYGVNS. V lost 8 bases, J lost 3 bases, and 11 bases lay in between. CDR3 length: 12 residues. The CDR3 nucleotides are TGTGCCAGCCGACAGGAGTACTACGAGCAGTACTTC. Translating it yields CASRQEYYEQYF.

The chain couples TRBV11-1 to TRBJ2-7; D is uncertain. Per the germline V gene, CDR1 is SGHAT and CDR2 is FQDESV (reference sequence). V shed 2 bases and J shed 1 base, with 9 bases lying between them. The CDR3 length is 14 residues. CDR3: CASSLTSRSYEQYF. The CDR3 DNA reads as TGTGCCAGCAGCTTAACGTCCAGGTCCTACGAGCAGTACTTC.

This chain connects TRBV5-1 to TRBJ1-1; D call uncertain. CDR1 is SGHRS and CDR2 is YFSETQ in the germline V gene. This CDR3 is built from 15 residues. Trimming left V 7 bases short and J 5 bases short, with 21 bases between. In DNA, the CDR3 is TGCGCCAGCCGTCGTGAGGGCCAGGTAGGAACTGAAGCTTTCTTT. It specifies CASRREGQVGTEAFF.

CDR3 in amino acids: CAWSVGASYEQYF. In DNA form, the CDR3 reads TGTGCCTGGAGTGTAGGGGCCTCCTACGAGCAGTACTTC. The rearrangement uses TRBV30 and TRBJ2-7; possibly TRBD1 for D (5 bases). V lost 0 bases to trimming and J lost 0 bases, with 6 bases between them. Germline V gene sequence: CDR1 GTSNPN, CDR2 SVGIG (reference sequence). This CDR3 region has 13 residues.

The chain carries TRBV19 and TRBJ2-5; the D is unclear. From germline, CDR1 is LNHDA and CDR2 SQIVND (reference sequence). The V gene lost 1 base and the J gene lost 8 bases, with 5 bases spanning the gap. CDR3 size: 11 residues. The CDR3 here is CASSIGATQYF. The CDR3 nucleotides read TGTGCCAGTAGTATAGGGGCTACCCAGTACTTC.

The gene calls are TRBV7-2 and TRBJ1-1; D possibly corresponds to TRBD1 (6 bases). Deletions cut 9 bases from V and 3 bases from J, with 11 bases between. The length of the CDR3 is 12 residues. CDR1 is SGHTA and CDR2 is FQGNSA in the germline V gene. For the CDR3, the DNA is TGTGCCAGGTCCAGGGGTTACACTGAAGCTTTCTTT. It codes for CARSRGYTEAFF.

This sequence joins TRBV10-3 and TRBJ2-5; possibly TRBD1 for D (6 bases). Judging by the DNA end, TRBJ2-7 fits better; the J call may be wrong. The CDR3 is 13 amino acids. Germline CDR1 is ENHRY and CDR2 is SYGVKD. CDR3 loop: CAISPGTTYEQYF. In DNA form, the CDR3 reads TGTGCCATCAGCCCCGGGACAACCTACGAGCAGTACTTC.

The chain is built from TRBV6-6 and TRBJ2-5; D is undetermined. V lost 7 bases and J 2 bases, leaving 14 bases between the germline ends. CDR1 is MNHNY and CDR2 is SVGAGI in the germline V gene (reference sequence). CDR3 length: 14 amino acids. CDR3 region: CASTDFRPQETQYF. The CDR3 bases are TGTGCCAGCACCGACTTCAGACCTCAAGAGACCCAGTACTTC.

This sequence joins TRBV27 and TRBJ2-4; D perhaps matches TRBD2 (6 bases). Trimming removed 6 bases from V and 2 bases from J, with 14 bases in between. Germline CDR1 MNHEY, CDR2 SMNVEV (reference sequence). The CDR3 runs to 15 residues. The chain's CDR3 is CASREGLRPKNIQYF. Here the CDR3 DNA reads TGTGCCAGCAGGGAGGGACTTCGGCCCAAAAACATTCAGTACTTC.

In DNA, the CDR3 is TGTGCCAGCAGCCCGGCGGGCTCCGGGACAGGGCCAGTCCTGGACTCCTACGAGCAGTACTTC. Residues: CASSPAGSGTGPVLDSYEQYF. This chain joins TRBV13 and TRBJ2-7; 9 positions match TRBD1. The CDR3 extends over 21 amino acids. V shed 5 bases, J shed 0 bases, and the junction held 23 bases outside the gene matches. The germline CDR1 and CDR2 sequences are PRHDT and FYEKMQ (reference sequence).